These 8 T cell receptor beta chains were sequenced from one sample in a study of T-cell memory formation after mild COVID-19. TCRdb processed the 5' RACE reads anew with MiXCR; each CDR3 protein has one entry. Here the sample spans hundreds of thousands of distinct CDR3 sequences, roughly 20% being singletons. The specimen sequenced was PBMCs or a T cell subset sorted from them (not recorded which). The receptors were sampled from a young man who had mild COVID-19 (a few samples of this study predate the infection). Cell type and time point are not known.

The table lists this clonotype with a count of one. J is TRBJ2-1 and V is TRBV5-5, with D perhaps TRBD1 (5 bases). This CDR3 region has 15 residues. Trimming removed 5 bases from V and 0 bases from J, with 12 bases in between. The germline CDR1 and CDR2 sequences are SGHKS and YYEKEE (reference sequence). CDR3 amino acids: CASRPQVSSYNEQFF. The DNA for the CDR3 is TGTGCCAGCAGGCCACAGGTGAGCTCCTACAATGAGCAGTTCTTC.

The CDR3 DNA reads TGTGCCAGCAGCCGGGACAGGGGGCACCAAGAGACCCAGTACTTC. Encoded protein: CASSRDRGHQETQYF. The chain recombines TRBV7-9 with TRBJ2-5; 12 bases line up with TRBD1. Germline-derived CDR1 and CDR2 are SEHNR and FQNEAQ (reference sequence). The CDR3 consists of 15 residues. The trim removed 5 bases at V and 0 bases at J, leaving 1 base unmatched.

The rearrangement uses TRBV3-1 and TRBJ2-1; D gene ambiguous. Germline V gene data show CDR1 as LGHDT and CDR2 as YNNKEL (reference sequence). This CDR3 is built from 14 residues. Trimming shortened V by 4 bases and J by 1 base, and 8 bases separated the two germline ends. The CDR3 coding sequence is TGTGCCAGCAGCCGGGCCTTATCCTACAATGAGCAGTTCTTC. Its translation is CASSRALSYNEQFF.

J is TRBJ2-7 and V is TRBV20-1; 14 positions agree with TRBD2. CDR3 size: 13 residues. Germline assignment: CDR1 DFQATT and CDR2 SNEGSKA (reference sequence). The ends lost 6 bases at V and 6 bases at J; junction bases unmatched: 4. CDR3 DNA: TGCAGTGCCAGACTAGCGGGGGGGCCCGAGCAGTACGTC. As protein: CSARLAGGPEQYV.

This sequence joins TRBV4-1 and TRBJ2-1; 9 bases fit TRBD2. Germline loops: CDR1 MGHRA, CDR2 YSYEKL. The CDR3 contains 16 residues. Unmatched junction bases numbered 12, after V lost 5 bases and J lost 7 bases. CDR3 in amino acids: CASSYLGGGAVNEQFF. For the CDR3, the DNA is TGCGCCAGCAGCTACTTAGGCGGGGGGGCCGTGAATGAGCAGTTCTTC.

The chain combines TRBV12-3 or TRBV12-4 with TRBJ2-7; TRBD2 might be the D (6 bases). The CDR3 is 14 residues long. Trimming removed 1 base from V and 1 base from J, with 8 bases in between. The CDR3 is CASSLGGESYEQYV. Here the CDR3 DNA reads TGTGCCAGCAGTTTAGGCGGGGAGTCCTACGAGCAGTACGTC.

There are a few counts of this clonotype. This sequence joins TRBV7-6 and TRBJ1-3; no reliable D call. V shed 1 base and J shed 0 bases, with 7 bases lying between them. Looked up from germline, CDR1 is SGHVS and CDR2 is FNYEAQ. This CDR3 region has 15 residues. The CDR3 DNA reads as TGTGCCAGCAGCTTAGGTCCGAGCTCTGGAAACACCATATATTTT. It codes for CASSLGPSSGNTIYF.

The rearrangement joins TRBV24-1 to TRBJ2-2, with D possibly being TRBD1 (6 bases). Trimming cost V 5 bases and J 2 bases, with 11 bases left between them. The CDR3 has 15 residues. Germline CDR1 reads KGHDR; CDR2 reads SFDVKD. The CDR3 protein is CATSVGDTNTGELFF. CDR3 nucleotide sequence: TGTGCCACCAGTGTAGGGGACACCAACACCGGGGAGCTGTTTTTT.